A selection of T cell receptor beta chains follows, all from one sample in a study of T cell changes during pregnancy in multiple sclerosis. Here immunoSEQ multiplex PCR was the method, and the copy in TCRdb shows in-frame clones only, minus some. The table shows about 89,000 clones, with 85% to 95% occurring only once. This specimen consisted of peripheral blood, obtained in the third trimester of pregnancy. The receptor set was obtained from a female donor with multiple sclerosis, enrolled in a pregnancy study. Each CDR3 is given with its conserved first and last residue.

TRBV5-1 CASSFVAGGGDTQYF
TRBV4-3 CASSQQTVSYNEQFF
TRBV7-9 CASSSPSQYNEQFF
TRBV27 CASSPFRRRATTYEQYF
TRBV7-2 CASSLSYRLAGGVNEQFF
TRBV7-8 CASSQVGRGSSYEQYF
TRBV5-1 CASSSYRGGRYTGELFF
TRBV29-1 CSVDTAGGPFTGELFF
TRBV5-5 CASSLGRASTEAFF
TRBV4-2 CASSPDSYEQYF
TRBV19 CASSIGPGQSNYGYTF
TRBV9 CASSVSTAPRGLAEERASTDTQYF
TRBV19 CASSTPSRGETQYF
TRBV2 CASREGGGDGYTF
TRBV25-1 CASSEPAGGPYNEQFF
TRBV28 CASSPTGGPEAFF
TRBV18 CASSPGVWEYGYTF
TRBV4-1 CASSQGVAGGTEAFF